This T cell receptor beta chain was identified during a study of blood T cell repertoires in COVID-19. Study-wide background: Samples taken during acute and convalescent COVID-19 were collected in the United States, Italy and Spain.

Produced via immunoSEQ multiplex PCR; TCRdb's table is partial and in-frame only. This sample carries 68,000 or so clones, more than 80% of them seen once, and the ten largest clones take approximately 8.4%. This TCR came from a man aged 25-40 years with acute or convalescent COVID-19. The source material was peripheral blood.

In nucleotides, the CDR3 is TGTGCCAGCAGCTTAGCAGGGGGTAATGAAAAACTGTTTTTT. It encodes CASSLAGGNEKLFF. The gene calls are TRBV7-2 and TRBJ1-4, with a tentative D call TRBD1 (6 bases). V lost 0 bases to trimming and J lost 4 bases, with 6 bases between them. The CDR3 totals 14 residues. Germline CDR1 is SGHTA and CDR2 is FQGNSA.